This T cell receptor beta chain was sequenced in a study of blood T cell repertoires in COVID-19. The CDR3 sequence is 13 residues long. V lost 2 bases and J 3 bases, leaving 8 bases between the germline ends. Per germline, CDR1 SGDLS and CDR2 YYNGEE. TCRdb's table, derived via immunoSEQ multiplex PCR, lists solely in-frame clones and lacks some. The sample includes 200,000 to 250,000 clones, 65% to 85% seen only once; the top ten take less than 3.5%. What was sequenced was peripheral blood. This clonotype was sampled from a man between 50 and 59 years old with active or convalescent COVID-19. The chain combines TRBV9 with TRBJ2-5; D unclear. CDR3 DNA sequence: TGTGCCAGCAGCGTTAGTCGGGAAGAGACCCAGTACTTC. Encoded protein: CASSVSREETQYF.